This passage covers 6 T cell receptor beta chains from one sample sequenced in a study of blood T cell repertoires in COVID-19 (dated by TCRdb to the early 2020s). The library was made by the immunoSEQ multiplex PCR assay. TCRdb holds this immuneACCESS table with in-frame rearrangements only. Some clones are missing; in checked studies, unresolved V genes explain under half, and the rest has no known cause. The sample includes some 220,000 clones, with around three quarters observed a single time. The ten largest clonotypes hold 7.2% of the sample. What was sequenced was peripheral blood. These receptors originate from a woman aged 70 to 79 with acute or convalescent COVID-19.

The genes are TRBV7-2 and TRBJ2-1, with TRBD1 as a possible D gene (6 bases). The CDR3 has 11 amino acids. V lost 1 base to trimming and J lost 13 bases, with 8 bases between them. The V gene's germline CDR1 is SGHTA and CDR2 FQGNSA. For the CDR3, the DNA is TGTGCCAGCAGCTTAGACAGGGACCAGTTCTTC. It translates to CASSLDRDQFF.

V and J are TRBV6-5 and TRBJ2-3; D gene unclear. The V gene's germline CDR1 is MNHEY and CDR2 SVGAGI. Trimming removed 6 bases at V and 0 bases at J, with 7 bases between. The CDR3 extends over 13 amino acids. DNA of the CDR3: TGTGCCAGCAGGCCAACTAGCACAGATACGCAGTATTTT. Amino acids: CASRPTSTDTQYF.

The V call is TRBV12-3 or TRBV12-4, the J call TRBJ1-2; D gene ambiguous. This CDR3 comprises 12 residues. The V end was cut by 0 bases, the J end by 8 bases, with 7 bases between. CDR3 region: CASSLAREGYTF. In nucleotides, the CDR3 is TGTGCCAGCAGTTTAGCGAGGGAAGGCTACACCTTC.

The chain recombines TRBV6-1 with TRBJ1-2; 11 positions match TRBD1. The CDR3 runs to 16 residues. The junction had 8 bases not matched to a gene; V was cut back by 4 bases and J by 4 bases. Germline V gene lookup returns CDR1 MNHNS and CDR2 SASEGT. CDR3 nucleotide sequence: TGTGCCAGCAGTGGAAAAGGGACAGGGGGTCTCTATGGCTACACCTTC. As protein: CASSGKGTGGLYGYTF.

V usage is TRBV7-2 and J usage is TRBJ2-6, with 7 positions matching TRBD2. Germline V gene lookup returns CDR1 SGHTA and CDR2 FQGNSA. Trimming removed 0 bases from V and 0 bases from J; junction bases left unmatched: 11. The CDR3 runs 20 residues. The chain's CDR3 is CASSLAAGARVHSGANVLTF. As DNA, the CDR3 is TGTGCCAGCAGCTTAGCGGCGGGAGCTAGGGTGCACTCTGGGGCCAACGTCCTGACTTTC.

The chain recombines TRBV5-1 with TRBJ2-1; no firm D call. The germline V gene has CDR1 SGHRS and CDR2 YFSETQ. The CDR3 contains 15 residues. V was shortened by 0 bases and J by 3 bases, with 10 bases between the two germline ends. The CDR3 loop is CASSLVAGLYNEQFF. The DNA for the CDR3 is TGCGCCAGCAGCTTGGTGGCAGGCCTCTACAATGAGCAGTTCTTC.